Listed below are T cell receptor beta chains from one sample, sequenced in a study of control samples from healthy donors and cancer patients. Here immunoSEQ multiplex PCR was the method, and the copy in TCRdb shows in-frame clones only, minus some. Of 100,000 or so clones listed, approximately 83% are singletons. The material sequenced was blood. These receptors were obtained from a woman aged 45 to 65 in good health. Both conserved end residues are part of each CDR3. The D gene is left open where the match is weak. Not all rows give a size; the values are once, few, many and, for expanded clones, a class.

CDR3 DNA	CDR3 protein	clone size	V gene	D gene	J gene
TGTGCCAGCATTAAGTCGGGGGGGCGCGTGGAAGCTTTCTTT	CASIKSGGRVEAFF	few	TRBV28	.	TRBJ1-1
TGTGCCAGCTCCCCCGGAGGCGGATTCTCTGGAAACACCATATATTTT	CASSPGGGFSGNTIYF	.	TRBV2	.	TRBJ1-3
TGTGCCAGCAGTCAAGGACAGCCTTTAAACACCATATATTTT	CASSQGQPLNTIYF	few	TRBV11-2	.	TRBJ1-3
TGTGCCAGCTCAGCCGGTCCGGGTCTTAATGAAAAACTGTTTTTT	CASSAGPGLNEKLFF	.	TRBV18	.	TRBJ1-4
TGTGCCAGCTCACCACGGACAGAAAGTGAAGCTTTCTTT	CASSPRTESEAFF	.	TRBV18	.	TRBJ1-1
TGTGCCAGCAGCTCTTTTTTGGCGAGCTCTGGAAACACCATATATTTT	CASSSFLASSGNTIYF	.	TRBV9	.	TRBJ1-3
TGTGCCAGCAGCCGGATTCAGGGAGCCGAGACCCAGTACTTC	CASSRIQGAETQYF	.	TRBV14	.	TRBJ2-5
TGTGCCAGCGCGACAGGGTTGGGACAGCCCCAGCATTTT	CASATGLGQPQHF	.	TRBV11-1	TRBD1	TRBJ1-5
TGTGCCAGTAGTGCGGGGGCCGGCACTGAAGCTTTCTTT	CASSAGAGTEAFF	.	TRBV19	.	TRBJ1-1
TGCAGCGTTCGAAGGGAGGCCGCGGGGGACACTGAAGCTTTCTTT	CSVRREAAGDTEAFF	.	TRBV29-1	.	TRBJ1-1
TGCGCCAGCAGCCTGCGCCCTGGTGAGCAGTTCTTC	CASSLRPGEQFF	.	TRBV4-1	.	TRBJ2-1
TGTGCCAGCAGCTTAGTGCAGGGGGGTTCCTACGAGCAGTACTTC	CASSLVQGGSYEQYF	once	TRBV7-2	.	TRBJ2-7
TGTGCCAGCAGCGTAGAAGCGGGGGGTACTAGCACAGATACGCAGTATTTT	CASSVEAGGTSTDTQYF	.	TRBV9	TRBD2	TRBJ2-3
TGTGCCAGCAGCGACGGGCTGCCAGGGGAGACCCAGTACTTC	CASSDGLPGETQYF	.	TRBV7-3	.	TRBJ2-5
TGTGCCAGTAGCAACTCTTTAGGGACTGAAGCTTTCTTT	CASSNSLGTEAFF	once	TRBV19	.	TRBJ1-1
TGTGCCACCAGTGATCCTGTCTTAAAAGAGACCCAGTACTTC	CATSDPVLKETQYF	few	TRBV24-1	.	TRBJ2-5
TGTGCCAGCAGTTATCCCGGCCAACAGATTATTACTGAAGCTTTCTTT	CASSYPGQQIITEAFF	.	TRBV6-7	.	TRBJ1-1
TGTGCCAGCAGTCAAACTCGGACAGGAGTGAACACTGAAGCTTTCTTT	CASSQTRTGVNTEAFF	.	TRBV27	TRBD1	TRBJ1-1
TGTGCCAGTAGTACCCCCCGGGGGACAGGGAGCAATCAGCCCCAGCATTTT	CASSTPRGTGSNQPQHF	.	TRBV19	TRBD1	TRBJ1-5
TGTGCCAGCAGCGTAATCGGGACTAGCACAGATACGCAGTATTTT	CASSVIGTSTDTQYF	few	TRBV9	.	TRBJ2-3
TGTGCCAGCAGCGTTCGTAATACTAATGAAAAACTGTTTTTT	CASSVRNTNEKLFF	once	TRBV2	.	TRBJ1-4
TGTGCCAGCAGCTTAGCGAGGCTAGCGGGGACCCAAGAGACCCAGTACTTC	CASSLARLAGTQETQYF	.	TRBV7-2	TRBD2	TRBJ2-5
TGTGCCAGCAGCGCGTTACAGGGAACCGGTTCACCCCTCCACTTT	CASSALQGTGSPLHF	once	TRBV9	.	TRBJ1-6
TGTGCCAGCAGCTTAGATTGGCGGGGGCGGACTGAAGCTTTCTTT	CASSLDWRGRTEAFF	.	TRBV11-3	.	TRBJ1-1
TGCGCCAGCAGCCCAGATGACAGGGCCCTAAATGGCTACACCTTC	CASSPDDRALNGYTF	.	TRBV5-1	TRBD1	TRBJ1-2
TGTGCCAGCAGCTCACCCAGCGGGGGGGCTACCTACGAGCAGTACTTC	CASSSPSGGATYEQYF	.	TRBV7-6	TRBD2	TRBJ2-7
TGTGCCACCGGACAGGGAATTTCAGAGCAGTACTTC	CATGQGISEQYF	.	TRBV2	TRBD1	TRBJ2-7
TGTGCCTGGGGACTGCGCGATGAGCAGTTCTTC	CAWGLRDEQFF	.	TRBV30	.	TRBJ2-1
TGTGCCAGCAGCCCCACTCTTTTTGAGACCCAGTACTTC	CASSPTLFETQYF	.	TRBV11-3	.	TRBJ2-5
TGTGCCAGCGGACTCGGGGAAACCTACGAGCAGTACTTC	CASGLGETYEQYF	.	TRBV7-8	.	TRBJ2-7
TGTGCCAGCAGAGACAGGGTTGGCTACACCTTC	CASRDRVGYTF	.	TRBV5-6	TRBD1	TRBJ1-2